This entry concerns a single TCR beta chain. Its antigen is currently unknown. The data originate from a study of early T cells in non-severe SARS-CoV-2 infection. Study observations and caveats: Matching results from VDJdb favored anti-spike CD8 responses, leaving private and CD4 specificities undetected.

Individual cDNA molecules carried attached unique molecular identifiers. Using its own MiXCR run on the 5' RACE reads, TCRdb lists one record per CDR3 protein. Of some 75,000 distinct CDR3 sequences listed, about an eighth are singletons. After removal of 4 bases from V and 5 bases from J, the junction contained 10 bases not matched to a gene. The CDR3 spans 17 residues. From germline, CDR1 is SGHRS and CDR2 YFSETQ. Sequencing used whole blood. The receptor was isolated from an adult who was a healthcare worker with PCR-confirmed SARS-CoV-2 infection or an uninfected control (not recorded which). J is TRBJ2-2 and V is TRBV5-1, with TRBD1 matching over 11 bases. CDR3 region: CASSTYPGQGGTGELFF. The CDR3 bases are TGCGCCAGCAGCACCTACCCGGGACAGGGGGGGACCGGGGAGCTGTTTTTT. Supplemented by reference TRBV5-1 and TRBJ2-2, the full variable domain reads KAGVTQTPRYLIKTRGQQVTLSCSPISGHRSVSWYQQTPGQGLQFLFEYFSETQRNKGNFPGRFSGRQFSNSRSEMNVSTLELGDSALYLCASSTYPGQGGTGELFFGEGSRLTVL.